These 17 T cell receptor beta chains came from one sample sequenced in a study of T cell changes during pregnancy in multiple sclerosis. Here immunoSEQ multiplex PCR was the method, and the copy in TCRdb shows in-frame clones only, minus some. The data contain 99,000 or so clones, over 85% of them seen just once; the ten biggest clones take up less than 1%. The specimen comprised peripheral blood, sampled after pregnancy. All receptors come from a female donor with multiple sclerosis, enrolled in a pregnancy study.

The genes are TRBV4-2 and TRBJ2-1; TRBD1 aligns across 10 bases. The CDR3 is 16 residues long. J gave up 7 bases and V 5 bases, and 11 bases lay outside the gene matches. Germline CDR1 and CDR2: LGHNA and YNFKEQ. CDR3 bases: TGTGCCAGCAGCGTACGACAGGGGGCAGGTGGGAATGAGCAGTTCTTC. Translation gives CASSVRQGAGGNEQFF.

The CDR3: CASSDRVTDTQYF. The CDR3 bases are TGTGCCAGCAGCGACAGGGTCACAGATACGCAGTATTTT. This sequence joins TRBV6-5 and TRBJ2-3, with 7 bases identical to TRBD1. This CDR3 spans 13 amino acids. Germline loops: CDR1 MNHEY, CDR2 SVGAGI. The V and J ends lost 6 bases and 2 bases, in that order; junction bases with no gene match: 2.

This chain links TRBV11-3 with TRBJ2-7; no definite D call. Trimming removed 5 bases at V and 0 bases at J, with 8 bases between. The CDR3 runs to 13 residues. Germline values: CDR1 SGHNT, CDR2 YENEEA. CDR3 loop: CASSEESSYEQYF. The CDR3 DNA follows: TGTGCCAGCAGCGAGGAGAGCTCCTACGAGCAGTACTTC.

The chain recombines TRBV5-5 with TRBJ2-7, with 7 bases aligning to TRBD2. J lost 4 bases, V lost 1 base, and 17 bases had no gene match. CDR3 length: 18 residues. In germline, CDR1 is SGHKS, CDR2 YYEKEE (reference sequence). CDR3 coding DNA: TGTGCCAGCAGCTTGAATCGCGGGGGACGGGACTACCATTACGAGCAGTACTTC. Translating gives CASSLNRGGRDYHYEQYF.

V usage is TRBV7-9 and J usage is TRBJ2-5; TRBD2 matches 7 bases. V was pared by 1 base and J by 3 bases, with 5 bases of the junction left unmatched. The V gene's germline CDR1 is SEHNR and CDR2 FQNEAQ (reference sequence). CDR3 length: 15 amino acids. As DNA, the CDR3 is TGTGCCAGCAGCTTAGTAGCGGGTCTAGAAGAGACCCAGTACTTC. Encoded protein: CASSLVAGLEETQYF.

The chain couples TRBV7-2 to TRBJ2-3; D call uncertain. Germline CDR1 SGHTA, CDR2 FQGNSA. The CDR3 contains 14 residues. The V and J ends lost 6 bases and 1 base respectively, with 11 bases between them. CDR3 DNA: TGTGCCAGCAGATCGCGAGGCGGCACAGATACGCAGTATTTT. The encoded protein is CASRSRGGTDTQYF.

V usage is TRBV4-2 and J usage is TRBJ2-5; D possibly corresponds to TRBD2 (6 bases). The CDR3 is made up of 20 amino acids. Per germline, CDR1 LGHNA and CDR2 YNFKEQ. V was pared by 6 bases and J by 0 bases, with 29 bases between. CDR3 in DNA: TGTGCCAGCAGGCATAAAGGGTGGGAAGAACCGGGAGACGACCAAGAGACCCAGTACTTC. Its translation is CASRHKGWEEPGDDQETQYF.

The CDR3 DNA reads as TGTGCCAGCAGCTTAGGACTAGCGGGTGCGAACACCGGGGAGCTGTTTTTT. Its translation is CASSLGLAGANTGELFF. This chain uses TRBV13 with TRBJ2-2, with 9 bases fitting TRBD2. Trimming took 0 bases from V and 0 from J; bases not matched to a gene: 2. The V gene's germline CDR1 is PRHDT and CDR2 FYEKMQ (reference sequence). This CDR3 has 17 residues. The whole variable domain, remainder taken from reference TRBV13 and TRBJ2-2, is AAGVIQSPRHLIKEKRETATLKCYPIPRHDTVYWYQQGPGQDPQFLISFYEKMQSDKGSIPDRFSAQQFSDYHSELNMSSLELGDSALYFCASSLGLAGANTGELFFGEGSRLTVL.

The chain links TRBV28 to TRBJ2-1; TRBD2 aligns across 11 bases. The CDR3 consists of 15 residues. Germline lookup yields CDR1 MDHEN and CDR2 SYDVKM. Losses at the gene ends were 4 bases for V and 6 bases for J; bases not matched to a gene: 5. The DNA for the CDR3 is TGTGCCAGCAGTTCCGGGACTAGCGGAGGCAATGAGCAGTTCTTC. As protein: CASSSGTSGGNEQFF.

The rearrangement joins TRBV30 to TRBJ2-5; a possible D gene is TRBD2 (5 bases). Germline CDR1 reads GTSNPN; CDR2 reads SVGIG (reference sequence). The V end lost 0 bases, the J end lost 4 bases, and 6 bases lay between the germline ends. The CDR3 has 12 residues. CDR3 bases: TGTGCCTGGAGTGTAGGAGGAGAGACCCAGTACTTC. As protein: CAWSVGGETQYF.

This chain connects TRBV5-4 to TRBJ2-6; TRBD1 is a possible D gene (5 bases). The CDR3 totals 17 residues. Germline-derived CDR1 and CDR2 are SGHNT and YYREEE (reference sequence). With 2 bases removed from V and 4 bases from J, the gap between germline ends came to 16 bases. Here the CDR3 reads CASSFAPGLGGANVLTF. CDR3 coding DNA: TGTGCCAGCAGCTTCGCCCCAGGGTTGGGAGGGGCCAACGTCCTGACTTTC.

This chain connects TRBV18 to TRBJ1-3; D ambiguous. CDR1 is KGHSH and CDR2 is LQKENI in the germline V gene. With 1 base removed from V and 0 bases from J, the gap between germline ends came to 7 bases. CDR3 length equals 15 residues. The CDR3 protein is CASSPRGNSGNTIYF. The CDR3 DNA is TGTGCCAGCTCACCACGCGGTAACTCTGGAAACACCATATATTTT.

The chain links TRBV9 to TRBJ1-5; D is unclear. CDR1 is SGDLS, CDR2 YYNGEE, per germline. This CDR3 region has 14 residues. V was cut by 0 bases and J by 7 bases, with 11 bases left in between. The CDR3 is CASSVGRERQPQHF. DNA of the CDR3: TGTGCCAGCAGCGTAGGGCGGGAAAGGCAGCCCCAGCATTTT.

The gene calls are TRBV14 and TRBJ1-1, with D tentatively TRBD1 (6 bases). Germline CDR1 reads SGHDN; CDR2 reads FVKESK. Deletions cut 2 bases from V and 11 bases from J, with 15 bases between. This CDR3 comprises 13 residues. Here the CDR3 reads CASSQYMRGTAFF. Written as DNA, the CDR3 is TGTGCCAGCAGCCAATATATGAGGGGGACGGCTTTCTTT.

The chain couples TRBV19 to TRBJ2-1; a possible D gene is TRBD2 (5 bases). Germline V lookup: CDR1 LNHDA, CDR2 SQIVND (reference sequence). Trimming pared 4 bases from V and 4 bases from J, leaving 5 bases between. This CDR3 contains 12 residues. The CDR3 spells CASSTGYNEQFF. CDR3 nucleotides: TGTGCCAGTAGTACGGGGTACAATGAGCAGTTCTTC.

The CDR3 coding sequence is TGCGCCAGCAGCTTCTCCAATGGACAGGGAGGAGAGACCCAGTACTTC. Its translation is CASSFSNGQGGETQYF. This chain uses TRBV5-1 with TRBJ2-5; 8 bases map to TRBD1. Germline V gene sequence: CDR1 SGHRS, CDR2 YFSETQ. CDR3 length: 16 amino acids. The junction had 10 bases not matched to a gene; V was cut back by 2 bases and J by 4 bases.

The chain uses TRBV6-6 and TRBJ1-2, with TRBD1 matching over 8 bases. Germline-derived CDR1 and CDR2 are MNHNY and SVGAGI (reference sequence). The CDR3 is 15 amino acids. Trimming removed 2 bases from V and 9 bases from J; junction bases left unmatched: 11. In DNA form, the CDR3 reads TGTGCCAGCAGTTACCCCCCGCAGGGGGCCAGTAGCTACACCTTC. It is translated as CASSYPPQGASSYTF.